This TCR beta chain came from a study of T cell responses to AZD1222 COVID-19 vaccine (dated by TCRdb to the early 2020s). Notes on the research overall: Because spike-specific TCR depth and breadth did not differ between the two schedules, AZD1222 recipients who got a second dose at roughly 4 weeks were pooled with those who got a second dose at roughly 12 weeks. A total of 233 trial participants underwent TCR sequencing, of whom approximately 200 had received two doses of AZD1222 and 26 had received two doses of the MenACWY control vaccine. Enrollment into the trials was organized by age into subgroups of 18-55, 56-69 and 70-plus years, and those subgroups contained approximately 160, 26 and 62 TCR-sequenced participants, respectively.

A distance of 22 bases separates the germline ends of V and J, which lose 5 bases and 6 bases respectively. The CDR3 numbers 16 residues from cysteine through phenylalanine. This entry keeps only the CDR3 DNA: 48 bases, framed from base 1. Per the germline V gene, SGHVS is the CDR1 and FNYEAQ is the CDR2. The time point label, read with the paper, signifies: baseline before first vaccination. Samples from vaccinated people were obtained from the UK trials COV001 and COV002, which included a single-blind randomized controlled phase 2/3 trial of AZD1222 (ChAdOx1 nCoV-19) in healthy adults. For TCRbeta chain sequencing, PBMC samples from trial participants were taken at day 0 and at day 28 after the second dose. Regarding this clone: Its antigen is currently not known. There are no base qualities to consult, and no much larger clone falls within one base.

The paper as a whole reports these results and caveats: No day 14 peak-response samples were available, so repertoires were characterized only after the peak T cell response. Epitopes outside the regions mutated in the B.1.351 and B.1.1.7 variants were reportedly recognized by nearly half of the unique spike-specific TCRs. Conclusions about previously exposed vaccinees were limited because only six or seven AZD1222 recipients were SARS-CoV-2 seropositive at baseline. The vaccine-associated CD4 TCRs covered the entire spike protein, and the dominant responses fell in regions 160-218 and 743-854. After two AZD1222 doses, both the breadth and the depth of spike-specific TCRs were significantly higher than at day 0 and than in MenACWY recipients. Participants were mostly white British, with more females than males. The authors suggested clonal diversity may have been underestimated. In the small 56-69-year group, the increase in depth fell short of significance, most likely because of low power.

The CDR3 regions of human TCRbeta chains were analyzed by immunosequencing. The authors' pipeline ran thus. Repertoire TCRs were checked for matches against a reference library of SARS-CoV-2-specific TCRs that had been generated using the MIRA antigen-specificity platform. Breadth was defined as the fraction of unique TCRs that were SARS-CoV-2-associated, and depth was defined as the fraction of total T cells that were SARS-CoV-2-associated. Using the MIRA data, every spike-specific TCR was mapped to the spike region that the TCR reacted to and assigned to either a CD4 or a CD8 class. Log10-transformed breadth and depth values were compared by one-way ANOVA with Sidak's multiple comparisons tests. TCRdb re-hosts the immuneACCESS table, in-frame sequences only. Its copies lack some clones; in the studies checked, an unresolved V gene accounts for under half of them, and the cause for the rest is not known. V, J and clone size reflect that table, while D and trimming were determined from the DNA. The sample table lists 68,000 or so clones, about nine tenths of them with a count of one. The ten most abundant clones make up less than 9.5% of the sample.

Rearrangement joined TRBV7-6 to TRBJ1-1; the D gene is not confidently resolved. Specimen: peripheral blood, collected on day 0 of AZD1222 vaccination. The TCR comes from an adult in good health. The CDR3 protein sequence reads: CASSPHTGPSRSEAFF. The bases are TGTGCCAGCAGCCCACATACCGGACCGTCACGCTCTGAAGCTTTCTTT.